The 8 T cell receptor beta chains below were found in one sample sequenced in a study of shared clonotypes between healthy human individuals. This table comes from immunoSEQ multiplex PCR, and its TCRdb copy is limited to in-frame clones, with some not included. The sample holds about 2.1 million clones, around 95% seen once. Terminally differentiated effector memory CD45RA+ cells were excluded by CCR7 positive selection of CD45RO-negative cells. The specimen sequenced was naive CD8+ T cells from PBMCs. These receptors originate from a man between 18 and 35 years old in good health. Some clones in this sample may be carry-over from other donors' samples.

This chain links TRBV10-3 with TRBJ2-5, with a weak D call TRBD1 (6 bases). The CDR3 length is 14 residues. The V end was cut by 4 bases, the J end by 2 bases, with 11 bases between. The germline gives CDR1 ENHRY, CDR2 SYGVKD. This CDR3 reads CAISGVGQQETQYF. The DNA for the CDR3 is TGTGCCATCAGTGGGGTTGGACAGCAAGAGACCCAGTACTTC.

The chain joins TRBV6-5 to TRBJ2-6; 9 nucleotides line up with TRBD1. The germline CDR1 and CDR2 sequences are MNHEY and SVGAGI. The V gene end was trimmed by 6 bases and the J gene end by 3 bases; junction bases not matched to a gene: 3. The CDR3 contains 15 residues. The CDR3 reads CASRGQGYGANVLTF. The CDR3 coding sequence is TGTGCCAGCAGGGGACAGGGTTATGGGGCCAACGTCCTGACTTTC.

The chain recombines TRBV7-7 with TRBJ2-5; D is possibly TRBD1 (5 bases). The germline V gene has CDR1 SSHAT and CDR2 FNYEAQ (reference sequence). Trimming removed 4 bases at V and 3 bases at J, with 18 bases between. The CDR3 length is 16 residues. The CDR3 region is CASSSDGAPMEETQYF. The DNA of the CDR3 is TGTGCCAGCAGCTCGGATGGGGCACCCATGGAAGAGACCCAGTACTTC.

V is TRBV7-2 and J is TRBJ2-7; 10 positions agree with TRBD2. With 6 bases clipped from V and 7 bases from J, the junction kept 6 bases outside the gene matches. Germline CDR1 reads SGHTA; CDR2 reads FQGNSA. The CDR3 contains 13 residues. The CDR3 DNA follows: TGTGCCAGCAGGCCTAGCGGGAGAAGAGAGCAGTACTTC. This gives the protein CASRPSGRREQYF.

The rearrangement links TRBV7-9 to TRBJ1-5; D possibly corresponds to TRBD1 (6 bases). The CDR3 is 16 amino acids. V lost 3 bases and J 3 bases, leaving 15 bases between the germline ends. Germline lookup yields CDR1 SEHNR and CDR2 FQNEAQ (reference sequence). The CDR3 DNA follows: TGTGCCAGCAGCTTGGGGATTACAGGGCCCAATCAGCCCCAGCATTTT. As protein: CASSLGITGPNQPQHF.

CDR3 loop: CATSSPTLGMYEQYF. The CDR3 DNA sequence: TGTGCCACCAGCAGCCCAACCTTGGGGATGTACGAGCAGTACTTC. V and J are TRBV15 and TRBJ2-7; unclear D gene. CDR3 length: 15 amino acids. Between the trimmed V and J ends, which lost 3 bases and 4 bases, there was a span of 16 bases. CDR1 LNHNV and CDR2 YYDKDF come from the germline V gene (reference sequence).

This chain connects TRBV6-1 to TRBJ2-3, with 10 bases that match TRBD1. The CDR3 is 17 residues long. With V trimmed by 2 bases and J by 4 bases, 9 bases remained unmatched. Germline CDR1 reads MNHNS; CDR2 reads SASEGT. The DNA for the CDR3 is TGTGCCAGCAGTGAATGGGGGGGACAGGGGATAGCAGATACGCAGTATTTT. It codes for CASSEWGGQGIADTQYF.

This clone has a single count. V and J are TRBV29-1 and TRBJ2-1; 8 bases fit TRBD1. Losses at the gene ends were 7 bases for V and 6 bases for J; bases not matched to a gene: 11. The CDR3 totals 14 residues. Germline CDR1 and CDR2: SQVTM and ANQGSEA. The chain's CDR3 is CSAADRGRVNEQFF. Here the CDR3 DNA reads TGCAGCGCCGCCGACAGGGGACGGGTCAATGAGCAGTTCTTC.